Below, 27 T cell receptor beta chains from the same sample are listed, as sequenced in a study of blood T cells in healthy people across ages (dated by TCRdb to between 2014 and 2017). Receptors were amplified or captured by 5' RACE. The sequencing machine was an Illumina HiSeq 2500. The second PCR ran for roughly 7 to 12 cycles and used a J-beta primer mix along with a sample-barcoded 5' primer. The public reads were reanalyzed by TCRdb: fastp trimming at Q25, MiXCR alignment, in-frame beta chains only. CDR3 protein sequences are deduplicated, and each keeps its most common genes and DNA. This sample lists hundreds of thousands of distinct CDR3 sequences; around 38% were detected once. About 30% of the sample comes from the top ten. The sample was blood. These TCRs come from an elderly man in good health.

In its sample, this clonotype was seen a few times. The J gene is TRBJ2-6, the V gene TRBV4-1, with 10 bases fitting TRBD1. The V gene end was trimmed by 4 bases and the J gene end by 3 bases; junction bases not matched to a gene: 9. The CDR3 contains 18 residues. CDR1 and CDR2 from the germline V gene are MGHRA and YSYEKL. DNA for the CDR3: TGCGCCAGCAGCCCGGGACAGGGGCCTACCTTTGGGGCCAACGTCCTGACTTTC. This encodes CASSPGQGPTFGANVLTF.

The chain employs TRBV28 and TRBJ1-4; the D gene is possibly TRBD1 (5 bases). The germline V gene has CDR1 MDHEN and CDR2 SYDVKM. The V end lost 6 bases, the J end lost 0 bases, and 20 bases lay between the germline ends. The CDR3 has 18 amino acids. The CDR3 nucleotides are TGTGCCAGCAGAGATCATCTGACGGACACTGCAACTAATGAAAAACTGTTTTTT. As protein: CASRDHLTDTATNEKLFF.

V gene TRBV4-2 combines with J gene TRBJ2-1; D remains ambiguous. The germline V gene has CDR1 LGHNA and CDR2 YNFKEQ. Trimming left V 0 bases short and J 12 bases short, with 9 bases between. The CDR3 covers 12 residues. The chain's CDR3 is CASSQDFRVQFF. CDR3 nucleotide sequence: TGTGCCAGCAGCCAAGATTTTAGGGTGCAGTTCTTC.

The genes are TRBV21-1 and TRBJ2-7; the table names TRBD1, a call not compared with the DNA. TRBV21-1 corresponds to a pseudogene. The CDR3 runs 13 residues. CDR3 DNA sequence: TGTGCCAGCAGCACCAGACAGGCTGACGAGCAGTACTTC. Protein product: CASSTRQADEQYF.

This clonotype has a handful of counts. The rearrangement links TRBV20-1 to TRBJ2-3, with D possibly being TRBD2 (6 bases). CDR1 is DFQATT and CDR2 is SNEGSKA in the germline V gene (reference sequence). V was cut by 6 bases and J by 4 bases, with 20 bases left in between. This CDR3 comprises 15 residues. This chain's CDR3 is CSAGTAAGLADTQYF. CDR3 sequence (DNA): TGCAGTGCCGGAACCGCGGCGGGATTGGCAGATACGCAGTATTTT.

The V gene is TRBV6-2 or TRBV6-3, the J gene TRBJ2-1; 8 bases agree with TRBD2. V lost 0 bases and J lost 4; bases outside the gene matches: 11. Germline CDR1 is MNHEY and CDR2 is SVGEGT. This CDR3 spans 18 amino acids. CDR3 sequence reads: CASSYSTPSGLQYNEQFF. The CDR3 DNA follows: TGTGCCAGCAGTTACTCGACGCCTAGCGGGCTGCAATACAATGAGCAGTTCTTC.

Regarding this clonotype: Relative to the germline gene, one junction end is altered; a read error may explain this. The CDR3 DNA is TGCGCCAGCAGCGTTCAATGGCAGAACTATGGCTCCACCTTC. Translation: CASSVQWQNYGSTF. The genes are TRBV5-1 and TRBJ1-2; D not certain. This CDR3 comprises 14 residues. Germline V gives CDR1 SGHRS, CDR2 YFSETQ.

In the case of this clonotype: Being one base from a much bigger clone, this may be a read error. The gene calls are TRBV29-1 and TRBJ2-5, with D perhaps matching TRBD2 (5 bases). V was clipped by 6 bases and J by 2 bases, with 13 bases between them. This CDR3 is built from 13 residues. Germline V gives CDR1 SQVTM, CDR2 ANQGSEA. In DNA form, the CDR3 reads TGCAGCGTCGGCGAGACTACGCAAGAGACCCAGTACTTC. Residues: CSVGETTQETQYF.

This sequence joins TRBV20-1 and TRBJ2-1; TRBD2 matches 15 bases. This CDR3 is 17 amino acids long. Germline CDR1 and CDR2: DFQATT and SNEGSKA (reference sequence). V gave up 3 bases and J gave up 3 bases; unmatched junction bases: 6. The CDR3 region has the DNA TGCAGTGCTAGGGGACTAGCGGGAGGCCCAGTCTACAATGAGCAGTTCTTC. Its translation: CSARGLAGGPVYNEQFF.

The chain couples TRBV18 to TRBJ2-5; 10 nucleotides agree with TRBD2. In germline, CDR1 is KGHSH, CDR2 LQKENI. V gave up 3 bases and J gave up 11 bases; unmatched junction bases: 12. There are 15 residues in the CDR3. CDR3 in amino acids: CASSPNLAGAREQYF. CDR3 sequence (DNA): TGTGCCAGCTCACCCAACCTAGCGGGGGCGAGGGAGCAGTACTTC.

The rearrangement uses TRBV27 and TRBJ2-2, with D hard to call. Per the germline V gene, CDR1 is MNHEY and CDR2 is SMNVEV (reference sequence). The CDR3 loop spans 15 amino acids. V was cut by 3 bases and J by 0 bases, with 8 bases left in between. For the CDR3, the DNA is TGTGCCAGCAGTTTGGGCCCGCCGAACACCGGGGAGCTGTTTTTT. This sequence encodes CASSLGPPNTGELFF.

This clonotype was seen repeatedly, ten times or more. Here the CDR3 reads CSANPDSGYQPQHF. CDR3 nucleotide sequence: TGCAGTGCAAATCCGGACAGCGGATATCAGCCCCAGCATTTT. The rearrangement links TRBV20-1 to TRBJ1-5, with D tentatively TRBD1 (6 bases). Looked up from germline, CDR1 is DFQATT and CDR2 is SNEGSKA (reference sequence). The CDR3 length is 14 residues. V shed 6 bases and J shed 5 bases, with 17 bases lying between them.

The chain carries TRBV12-3 or TRBV12-4 and TRBJ1-1; D is ambiguous. The CDR3 extends over 16 amino acids. Trimming stripped 1 base from V and 0 bases from J, with 12 bases between. CDR3 loop: CASSLGQSLMNTEAFF. In DNA form, the CDR3 reads TGTGCCAGCAGTTTAGGGCAGAGCCTAATGAACACTGAAGCTTTCTTT.

This clonotype occurred a few times. The rearrangement joins TRBV7-9 to TRBJ2-3; D may be TRBD2 (6 bases). CDR1 is SEHNR, CDR2 FQNEAQ, per germline (reference sequence). V shed 0 bases and J shed 2 bases, with 9 bases lying between them. CDR3 length: 15 amino acids. This CDR3 is CASSLARTTTDTQYF. CDR3 coding DNA: TGTGCCAGCAGCTTAGCCCGGACTACCACAGATACGCAGTATTTT. Full variable domain (rest looked up from reference TRBV7-9 and TRBJ2-3): DTGVSQNPRHKITKRGQNVTFRCDPISEHNRLYWYRQTLGQGPEFLTYFQNEAQLEKSRLLSDRFSAERPKGSFSTLEIQRTEQGDSAMYLCASSLARTTTDTQYFGPGTRLTVL.

V usage is TRBV20-1 and J usage is TRBJ2-5; TRBD2 agrees at 7 bases. CDR3 length equals 11 residues. Germline CDR1 is DFQATT and CDR2 is SNEGSKA (reference sequence). CDR3 loop: CSGGYQETQYF. As DNA, the CDR3 is TGCAGCGGGGGGTACCAAGAGACCCAGTACTTC.

Only a few counts were recorded for this clonotype. The chain has TRBV11-1 and TRBJ2-6, with TRBD1 identical over 8 bases. Looked up from germline, CDR1 is SGHAT and CDR2 is FQDESV (reference sequence). CDR3 size: 16 residues. With 7 bases clipped from V and 0 bases from J, the junction kept 5 bases outside the gene matches. In DNA, the CDR3 is TGTGCCAGCAACAGGGGGTTAAGCTCTGGGGCCAACGTCCTGACTTTC. Translating gives CASNRGLSSGANVLTF. The complete variable domain, with remaining parts taken from reference TRBV11-1 and TRBJ2-6, reads EAEVAQSPRYKITEKSQAVAFWCDPISGHATLYWYRQILGQGPELLVQFQDESVVDDSQLPKDRFSAERLKGVDSTLKIQPAELGDSAMYLCASNRGLSSGANVLTFGAGSRLTVL.

V is TRBV10-3 and J is TRBJ2-7, with D hard to call. V was clipped by 4 bases and J by 2 bases, with 18 bases between them. Per germline, CDR1 ENHRY and CDR2 SYGVKD. This CDR3 has 16 residues. The CDR3 DNA sequence: TGTGCCATCAGTGGGTCGAGCCCTGACGCCGCCTACGAGCAGTACTTC. Encoded protein: CAISGSSPDAAYEQYF.

Comments on this clonotype: Germline and junction disagree at one end, which may indicate a read error. This chain links TRBV10-3 with TRBJ2-7; no firm D call. The CDR3 has 13 residues. The germline CDR1 and CDR2 sequences are ENHRY and SYGVKD. The CDR3: CAVSEVPHYEQYF. The DNA of the CDR3 is TGTGCCGTCAGTGAAGTCCCGCACTACGAGCAGTACTTC.

To note about this clonotype: The junction and the germline gene differ at one end; a read error may be behind it. This sequence joins TRBV10-3 and TRBJ2-5; TRBD1 agrees at 9 bases. Germline CDR1 is ENHRY and CDR2 is SYGVKD. This CDR3 has 17 residues. The CDR3 coding sequence is TGTGCCACCAGTGAGAATCCGGGACAGGGAGTGGGGGAGACCCAGTACTTC. This gives the protein CATSENPGQGVGETQYF.

The rearrangement uses TRBV6-1 and TRBJ2-3; 9 bases are a match to TRBD2. The CDR3 is 17 amino acids. CDR1 MNHNS and CDR2 SASEGT come from the germline V gene. V dropped 2 bases and J dropped 3; count of bases not matched to a gene: 9. CDR3 DNA sequence: TGTGCCAGCAGTGAACAAATGACTAGCGGCCGGACAGATACGCAGTATTTT. This translates into CASSEQMTSGRTDTQYF.

Regarding this clonotype: Possible read error: a much larger clone is one base away. V is TRBV7-2 and J is TRBJ2-7, with D possibly being TRBD1 or TRBD2 (5 bases each). Trimming pared 5 bases from V and 5 bases from J, leaving 16 bases between. CDR1 is SGHTA and CDR2 is FQGNSA in the germline V gene. This CDR3 comprises 14 residues. CDR3 in amino acids: CASSDRDGADEQYF. DNA for the CDR3: TGTGCCAGCAGCGACCGGGACGGTGCCGACGAGCAGTACTTC.

V and J are TRBV5-1 and TRBJ2-3; TRBD2 matches 7 bases. The CDR3 is made up of 15 amino acids. V shed 5 bases and J 1 base; nucleotides not matched to a gene: 7. Germline V gene sequence: CDR1 SGHRS, CDR2 YFSETQ. As DNA, the CDR3 is TGCGCCAGCAGTTCCGGGGGAGGGGGCACAGATACGCAGTATTTT. Protein sequence: CASSSGGGGTDTQYF.

This clonotype showed up just a few times. The chain's CDR3 is CASRPTSGGAGELFF. CDR3 DNA sequence: TGTGCCAGCAGGCCTACTAGCGGGGGGGCCGGGGAGCTGTTTTTT. This chain joins TRBV27 and TRBJ2-2; 13 bases are shared with TRBD2. This CDR3 region has 15 residues. V lost 6 bases to trimming and J lost 6 bases; unmatched junction nucleotides: 4. Germline CDR1 and CDR2: MNHEY and SMNVEV (reference sequence).

The CDR3 protein is CASSPGAGDYEKLFF. The CDR3 region has the DNA TGTGCCAGCTCTCCGGGAGCCGGGGACTACGAAAAACTGTTTTTT. V is TRBV18 and J is TRBJ1-4; perhaps TRBD1 as D (5 bases). Germline CDR1 and CDR2: KGHSH and LQKENI. CDR3 length: 15 amino acids. The V end was cut by 6 bases, the J end by 8 bases, with 19 bases between. Based on the CDR3 plus reference TRBV18 and TRBJ1-4, the full variable domain is NAGVMQNPRHLVRRRGQEARLRCSPMKGHSHVYWYRQLPEEGLKFMVYLQKENIIDESGMPKERFSAEFPKEGPSILRIQQVVRGDSAAYFCASSPGAGDYEKLFFGSGTQLSVL.

The V and J genes are TRBV20-1 and TRBJ1-1; possible D gene TRBD1, 6 bases. Germline V gene data show CDR1 as DFQATT and CDR2 as SNEGSKA (reference sequence). Deletions cut 7 bases from V and 1 base from J, with 19 bases between. CDR3 length equals 15 residues. This chain's CDR3 is CSVRPQGYGNTEAFF. The DNA for the CDR3 is TGCAGTGTTAGGCCACAGGGCTATGGGAACACTGAAGCTTTCTTT.

This clonotype was picked up a small number of times. This may come from a read error, since a much larger clone is one base off. CDR3 in DNA: TGTGCCAGCAGCGTAGGCCTGTCCTACGAGCAGTACTTC. This translates into CASSVGLSYEQYF. This rearrangement joins TRBV11-2 to TRBJ2-7; D is undetermined. CDR3 length: 13 amino acids. Germline lookup yields CDR1 SGHAT and CDR2 FQNNGV. V lost 5 bases and J 1 base, leaving 9 bases between the germline ends. Supplemented by reference TRBV11-2 and TRBJ2-7, the full variable domain reads EAGVAQSPRYKIIEKRQSVAFWCNPISGHATLYWYQQILGQGPKLLIQFQNNGVVDDSQLPKDRFSAERLKGVDSTLKIQPAKLEDSAVYLCASSVGLSYEQYFGPGTRLTVT.

As regards this clonotype: Germline is not matched at one junction end, which may reflect a read error. The J gene is TRBJ2-7, the V gene TRBV20-1; TRBD2 agrees at 8 bases. The CDR3 has 15 amino acids. CDR1 DFQATT and CDR2 SNEGSKA come from the germline V gene (reference sequence). This CDR3 reads CSAGDLGRGGYEQYF. The CDR3 coding sequence is TGCAGTGCTGGAGATTTGGGCCGGGGGGGATACGAGCAGTACTTC.